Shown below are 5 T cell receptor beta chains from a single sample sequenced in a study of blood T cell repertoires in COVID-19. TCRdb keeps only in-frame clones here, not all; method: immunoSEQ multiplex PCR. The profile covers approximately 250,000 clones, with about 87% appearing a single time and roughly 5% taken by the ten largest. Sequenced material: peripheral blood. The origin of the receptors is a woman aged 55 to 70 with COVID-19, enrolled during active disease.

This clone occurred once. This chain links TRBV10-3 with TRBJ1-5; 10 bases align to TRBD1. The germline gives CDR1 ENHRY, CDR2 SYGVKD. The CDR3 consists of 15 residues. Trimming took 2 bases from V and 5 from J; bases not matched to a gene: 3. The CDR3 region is CAISELDRGDQPQHF. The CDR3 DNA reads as TGTGCCATCAGTGAGCTGGACAGGGGGGATCAGCCCCAGCATTTT.

In DNA, the CDR3 is TGTGCCAGCAGCCAGAGACAGGGGTCAGATACGCAGTATTTT. As protein: CASSQRQGSDTQYF. The J gene is TRBJ2-3, the V gene TRBV3-1 (or the pseudogene TRBV3-2); 8 bases agree with TRBD1. The V gene's germline CDR1 is LGHDT and CDR2 YNNKEL (reference sequence). V gave up 3 bases and J gave up 4 bases; unmatched junction bases: 3. CDR3 length: 14 amino acids.

CDR3 sequence: CASSPPGTNTDTQYF. CDR3 in DNA: TGTGCCAGCAGTCCACCCGGGACTAACACAGATACGCAGTATTTT. The gene calls are TRBV28 and TRBJ2-3, with TRBD2 matching over 7 bases. Germline CDR1 MDHEN, CDR2 SYDVKM. CDR3 length: 15 residues. Trimming removed 5 bases from V and 2 bases from J; junction bases left unmatched: 7. The whole variable domain, filled in from reference TRBV28 and TRBJ2-3, reads DVKVTQSSRYLVKRTGEKVFLECVQDMDHENMFWYRQDPGLGLRLIYFSYDVKMKEKGDIPEGYSVSREKKERFSLILESASTNQTSMYLCASSPPGTNTDTQYFGPGTRLTVL.

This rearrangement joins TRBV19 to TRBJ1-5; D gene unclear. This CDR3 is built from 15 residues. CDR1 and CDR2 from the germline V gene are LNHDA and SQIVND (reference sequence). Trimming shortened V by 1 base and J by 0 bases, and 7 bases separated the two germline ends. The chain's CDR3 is CASSIAGFSNQPQHF. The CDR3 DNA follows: TGTGCCAGTAGTATAGCGGGATTTAGCAATCAGCCCCAGCATTTT.

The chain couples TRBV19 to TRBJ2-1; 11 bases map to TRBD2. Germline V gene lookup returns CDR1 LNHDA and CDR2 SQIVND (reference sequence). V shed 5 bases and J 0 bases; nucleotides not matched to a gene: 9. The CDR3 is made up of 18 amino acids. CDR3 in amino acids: CASSPGTSGRHSYNEQFF. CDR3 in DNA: TGTGCCAGTAGTCCTGGGACTAGCGGACGTCACTCCTACAATGAGCAGTTCTTC.